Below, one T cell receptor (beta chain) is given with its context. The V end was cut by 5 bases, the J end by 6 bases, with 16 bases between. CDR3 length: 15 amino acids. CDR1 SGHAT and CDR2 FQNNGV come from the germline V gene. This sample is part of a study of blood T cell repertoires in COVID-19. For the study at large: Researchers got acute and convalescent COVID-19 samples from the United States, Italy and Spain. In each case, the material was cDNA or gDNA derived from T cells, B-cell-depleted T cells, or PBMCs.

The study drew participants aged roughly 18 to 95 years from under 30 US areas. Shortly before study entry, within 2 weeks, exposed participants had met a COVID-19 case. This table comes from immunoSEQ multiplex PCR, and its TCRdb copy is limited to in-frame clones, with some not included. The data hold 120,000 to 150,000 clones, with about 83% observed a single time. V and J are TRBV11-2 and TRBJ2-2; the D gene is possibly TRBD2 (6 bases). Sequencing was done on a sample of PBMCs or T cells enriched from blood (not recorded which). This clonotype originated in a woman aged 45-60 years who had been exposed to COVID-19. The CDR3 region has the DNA TGTGCCAGCAGCCCATTGACGGGGAGGTCCGGGGAGCTGTTTTTT. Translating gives CASSPLTGRSGELFF.